This T cell receptor (beta chain) was sequenced during a study of T cell changes during pregnancy in multiple sclerosis. Measured with immunoSEQ multiplex PCR; TCRdb has only the in-frame clones, and not every one. The sample includes about 93,000 clones, 80% to 95% of them seen just once. The CDR3 sequence is 14 residues long. Trimming removed 1 base from V and 3 bases from J, with 10 bases in between. Germline lookup yields CDR1 WSHSY and CDR2 SAAADI. This TCR came from a female donor with multiple sclerosis, enrolled in a pregnancy study. Material: peripheral blood, obtained after pregnancy. The V gene is TRBV10-2, the J gene TRBJ2-7; a possible D gene is TRBD1 (5 bases). This chain's CDR3 is CASSEWRQYYEQYF. In nucleotides, the CDR3 is TGCGCCAGCAGTGAGTGGCGACAGTACTACGAGCAGTACTTC.